This T cell receptor beta chain was found in a study of blood T cell repertoires in COVID-19. Study details: Specimens from acute and convalescent COVID-19 originated in the United States, Italy and Spain.

In the original analysis: From reference gene primer amplification, estimates of nucleated cell counts were derived. Assay: immunoSEQ multiplex PCR; the TCRdb copy retains only in-frame clones and omits some. That table is the source of V, J and clone size, and D and trimming were worked out from the DNA. Of 310,000 or so clones in the sample, about 88% were seen once. Seattle-derived patients entered the study during active infection and were followed longitudinally. CDR3 size: 15 residues. The V gene end was trimmed by 1 base and the J gene end by 7 bases; junction bases not matched to a gene: 8. Per germline, CDR1 MGHRA and CDR2 YSYEKL.

This rearrangement joins TRBV4-1 to TRBJ2-7; 9 bases are a match to TRBD2. Sequenced material: peripheral blood. The TCR originated in a woman aged 25 to 39 with COVID-19, enrolled during active disease. The CDR3 region is CASSQVSGRPEEQYF. The CDR3 DNA reads TGCGCCAGCAGCCAAGTTAGCGGGAGACCCGAAGAGCAGTACTTC.